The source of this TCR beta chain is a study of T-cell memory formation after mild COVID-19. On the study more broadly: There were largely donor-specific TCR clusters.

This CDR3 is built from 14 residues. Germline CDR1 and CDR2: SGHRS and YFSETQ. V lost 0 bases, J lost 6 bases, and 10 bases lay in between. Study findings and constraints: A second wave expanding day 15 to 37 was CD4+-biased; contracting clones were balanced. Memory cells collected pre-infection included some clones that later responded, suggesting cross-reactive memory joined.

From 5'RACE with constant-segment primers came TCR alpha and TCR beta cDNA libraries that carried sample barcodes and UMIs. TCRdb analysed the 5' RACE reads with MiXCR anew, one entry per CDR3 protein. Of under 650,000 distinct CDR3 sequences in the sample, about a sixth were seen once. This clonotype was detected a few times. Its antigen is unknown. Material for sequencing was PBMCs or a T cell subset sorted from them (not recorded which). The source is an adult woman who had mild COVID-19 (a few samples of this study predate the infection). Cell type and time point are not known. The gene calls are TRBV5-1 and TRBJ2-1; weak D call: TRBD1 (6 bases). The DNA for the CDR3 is TGCGCCAGCAGCTTGGAGGTAGGGGGCAATGAGCAGTTCTTC. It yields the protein CASSLEVGGNEQFF.